This T cell receptor beta chain derives from a study of T cells after yellow fever vaccination. This clonotype was detected a few times. This CDR3 contains 17 residues. J gave up 4 bases and V 4 bases, and 13 bases lay outside the gene matches. CDR1 is SGHVS, CDR2 FQNEAQ, per germline. MiXCR was run by TCRdb on the 5' RACE reads, yielding one entry per CDR3 protein. The data show just under 600,000 distinct CDR3 sequences, with roughly 13% seen just once and roughly an eighth held by the top ten. This chain connects TRBV7-8 to TRBJ2-1, with 7 bases that match TRBD2. The sample consisted of PBMCs, taken on the day of the yellow fever booster vaccination. This clonotype was sampled from a man aged 25 to 40 who received the YFV17D yellow fever vaccine. For the CDR3, the DNA is TGTGCCAGCAGCTCCGGCTTAAAAGGGAGGGCGTACAATGAGCAGTTCTTC. Translated: CASSSGLKGRAYNEQFF.